These 14 T cell receptor beta chains were all obtained from the same sample, sequenced in a study of T-cell reconstitution after alpha-beta-depleted transplantation in children. Unique molecular identifiers were used to barcode this TCRbeta library. A single record per CDR3 protein comes from TCRdb applying MiXCR to the PCR reads. The repertoire holds more than 120,000 distinct CDR3 sequences, with 7.5% to 9% as singletons. The sequences come from PBMCs, mostly from graft donor cells, collected 180 days after TCRalphabeta/CD19-depleted stem cell transplant. All receptors derive from a female patient younger than 10 who had a stem cell transplant for congenital amegakaryocytic thrombocytopenia, so the T cells may come from the graft donor.

This clonotype has ten or more counts. The chain links TRBV15 to TRBJ2-7; D not certain. Germline assignment: CDR1 LNHNV and CDR2 YYDKDF (reference sequence). The CDR3 is made up of 13 amino acids. V dropped 0 bases and J dropped 3 bases, with 6 bases sitting between them. The CDR3 reads CATSREYHYEQYF. CDR3 DNA: TGTGCCACCAGCAGAGAGTACCACTACGAGCAGTACTTC.

This clonotype showed up many times. V and J are TRBV27 and TRBJ2-5, with D perhaps TRBD1 or TRBD2 (5 bases each). Germline V gene lookup returns CDR1 MNHEY and CDR2 SMNVEV (reference sequence). V was cut by 2 bases and J by 5 bases, with 18 bases left in between. The CDR3 is made up of 16 amino acids. Written as DNA, the CDR3 is TGTGCCAGCAGTTTACTCGGGGCCAGCTCTTGGGAGACCCAGTACTTC. This encodes CASSLLGASSWETQYF.

Ten or more counts support this clonotype. The V and J genes are TRBV12-3 or TRBV12-4 and TRBJ1-5; D is uncertain. V was shortened by 5 bases and J by 4 bases, with 9 bases between the two germline ends. The CDR3 totals 13 residues. The CDR3 loop reads CASSPGFNQPQHF. The CDR3 DNA is TGTGCCAGCAGTCCGGGTTTTAATCAGCCCCAGCATTTT.

This clonotype was recorded at least ten times. The V call is TRBV28, the J call TRBJ2-7; D call uncertain. The V end lost 5 bases, the J end lost 5 bases, and 7 bases lay between the germline ends. The CDR3 is made up of 11 amino acids. The germline CDR1 and CDR2 sequences are MDHEN and SYDVKM. This CDR3 reads CASSVPDEQYF. For the CDR3, the DNA is TGTGCCAGCAGTGTGCCCGACGAGCAGTACTTC.

CDR3 sequence: CSARGGSLGYEQYF. The CDR3 DNA reads TGCAGTGCTAGAGGGGGCAGTCTTGGCTACGAGCAGTACTTC. This chain joins TRBV20-1 and TRBJ2-7; perhaps TRBD1 as D (5 bases). There are 14 residues in the CDR3. Germline V lookup: CDR1 DFQATT, CDR2 SNEGSKA (reference sequence). Trimming pared 1 base from V and 3 bases from J, leaving 13 bases between.

This chain links TRBV5-1 with TRBJ2-7; a weak D match, TRBD2 (6 bases). Between the trimmed V and J ends, which lost 0 bases and 7 bases, there was a span of 14 bases. This CDR3 has 14 amino acids. Germline V lookup: CDR1 SGHRS, CDR2 YFSETQ. The CDR3 loop reads CASSLAYLGGEQYF. The CDR3 nucleotides read TGCGCCAGCAGCTTGGCCTATCTCGGGGGAGAGCAGTACTTC.

This clonotype turned up a few times. The gene calls are TRBV20-1 and TRBJ2-3; 13 nucleotides agree with TRBD2. Germline assignment: CDR1 DFQATT and CDR2 SNEGSKA (reference sequence). V shed 0 bases and J 4 bases; nucleotides not matched to a gene: 7. This CDR3 contains 17 residues. In DNA form, the CDR3 reads TGCAGTGCTAGAGATCTCTGGACTAGCGGGGGAGCAGATACGCAGTATTTT. The encoded protein is CSARDLWTSGGADTQYF.

This clonotype was counted at least ten times. V and J are TRBV20-1 and TRBJ2-1; TRBD2 might be the D (6 bases). This CDR3 comprises 15 residues. From germline, CDR1 is DFQATT and CDR2 SNEGSKA (reference sequence). Trimming took 3 bases from V and 6 from J, leaving 18 bases between them. The chain's CDR3 is CSASGDLLDGNEQFF. The DNA for the CDR3 is TGCAGTGCTAGCGGGGACTTACTTGACGGCAATGAGCAGTTCTTC.

This clonotype was found a few times. The rearrangement links TRBV25-1 to TRBJ2-7; D is undetermined. This CDR3 has 12 amino acids. Germline CDR1 and CDR2: MGHDK and SYGVNS. V was trimmed by 3 bases and J by 4 bases, leaving 7 bases between them. The CDR3 nucleotides are TGTGCCAGCAGTGACGATGGATACGAGCAGTACTTC. The encoded protein is CASSDDGYEQYF.

The CDR3 DNA follows: TGCAGTGCTAGAGGTCTAGTTCGTCCAGATACGCAGTATTTT. Translation: CSARGLVRPDTQYF. The rearrangement links TRBV20-1 to TRBJ2-3; D is uncertain. The CDR3 totals 14 residues. V shed 1 base and J shed 4 bases, with 12 bases lying between them. Germline V gene data show CDR1 as DFQATT and CDR2 as SNEGSKA (reference sequence).

Points on this clonotype: A read error is possible here, since a much larger clone lies one base away. Without the conserved terminal phenylalanine or tryptophan, this CDR3 likely stems from a read error. The chain employs TRBV20-1 and TRBJ2-7; TRBD1 matches 7 bases. V was pared by 3 bases and J by 6 bases, with 11 bases of the junction left unmatched. The CDR3 is 14 amino acids. From germline, CDR1 is DFQATT and CDR2 SNEGSKA (reference sequence). CDR3 DNA sequence: TGCAGTGCTAGCTGGACCCCGACAGGGTTCGAGCAGTACTCC. Its protein product is CSASWTPTGFEQYS.

The chain is built from TRBV20-1 and TRBJ2-1; D might be TRBD2 (6 bases). Germline CDR1 DFQATT, CDR2 SNEGSKA (reference sequence). This CDR3 has 22 residues. With 6 bases removed from V and 1 base from J, the gap between germline ends came to 37 bases. CDR3 nucleotide sequence: TGCAGTGCCACGATGTTCATGGGTTTTAGCGGATTCTTAATTGGGTCCTACAATGAGCAGTTCTTC. As protein: CSATMFMGFSGFLIGSYNEQFF.

This clonotype was seen more than once but under ten times. V and J are TRBV20-1 and TRBJ2-1; D is unclear. Per the germline V gene, CDR1 is DFQATT and CDR2 is SNEGSKA (reference sequence). The CDR3 spans 13 residues. V was pared by 2 bases and J by 4 bases, with 9 bases between. The CDR3 spells CSARNALYNEQFF. The CDR3 region has the DNA TGCAGTGCTAGAAACGCCCTATACAATGAGCAGTTCTTC.

This CDR3 reads CASSKQGAVDTQYF. DNA for the CDR3: TGTGCCAGCAGCAAACAGGGGGCGGTGGATACGCAGTATTTT. The V gene is TRBV7-9, the J gene TRBJ2-3, with 9 bases lining up with TRBD1. V lost 5 bases and J lost 6; bases outside the gene matches: 6. Germline CDR1 and CDR2: SEHNR and FQNEAQ (reference sequence). This CDR3 has 14 residues.